This entry features one T cell receptor beta chain sequence. The sample is drawn from a study of blood T cell repertoires in COVID-19. Measured with immunoSEQ multiplex PCR; TCRdb has only the in-frame clones, and not every one. Of some 130,000 clones listed, 86% are singletons. The CDR3 is 13 residues long. The germline CDR1 and CDR2 sequences are SEHNR and FQNEAQ (reference sequence). Trimming took 5 bases from V and 5 from J, leaving 12 bases between them. Participants were aged about 18 to 100 years from 24 US areas. The source material was PBMCs or T cells enriched from blood (not recorded which). The rearrangement uses TRBV7-9 and TRBJ2-5, with D perhaps TRBD2 (5 bases). The sequence derives from a woman between 50 and 59 years old who had recovered from COVID-19. The CDR3 nucleotides are TGTGCCAGCAGCGGACTGGGCCCGGAGACCCAGTACTTC. The encoded protein is CASSGLGPETQYF.